This T cell receptor beta chain was retrieved from a study of blood T cell repertoires in COVID-19. Study in general: The United States, Italy and Spain supplied acute and convalescent COVID-19 samples. Sources were T cells, B-cell-depleted T cells, or PBMCs; the material itself was cDNA or gDNA.

For recovered donors of Cohort 3, there were two negative PCRs, clearance, or symptom resolution. Generated by immunoSEQ multiplex PCR, the TCRdb table keeps only in-frame clones and is missing some. The data contain about 370,000 clones, more than 80% of them singletons. The CDR3 totals 14 residues. V shed 6 bases, J shed 3 bases, and the junction held 2 bases outside the gene matches. Germline V CDR1 and CDR2: MNHEY, SVGAGI. This TCR came from a man younger than 35 who had recovered from COVID-19. This sequence joins TRBV6-5 and TRBJ2-5; 12 bases align to TRBD2. Material: PBMCs or T cells enriched from blood (not recorded which). CDR3 DNA: TGTGCCAGCAGCGCTAGCGGGGGGGAAGAGACCCAGTACTTC. Amino acids: CASSASGGEETQYF.